Shown below are 9 T cell receptor beta chains from a single sample sequenced in a study of T cells in Graves' hyperthyroidism and ophthalmopathy. The investigators amplified TCR beta CDR3 regions from RNA transcripts. Carried out on the TCR CDR3, a first-round RT-PCR used the HTBI primer set. TCRdb processed the multiplex PCR reads anew with MiXCR; each CDR3 protein has one entry. The sample has 600,000 or so distinct CDR3 sequences; 13% to 15% are singletons. The sequencing sample was made of blood. The receptor source for this set is a woman younger than 35 with Graves' ophthalmopathy.

Note on this clonotype: A read error is possible here, since a much larger clone lies one base away. This chain uses TRBV28 with TRBJ2-3; possible D gene TRBD1, 6 bases. This CDR3 region has 15 residues. V was pared by 5 bases and J by 7 bases, with 19 bases between. Germline V CDR1 and CDR2: MDHEN, SYDVKM. CDR3 DNA sequence: TGTGCCAGCAGTACTTACCCCTTACAGGGTTATACGCAGTATTTT. Translated: CASSTYPLQGYTQYF.

This clonotype was counted many times. This rearrangement joins TRBV28 to TRBJ2-3; no reliable D call. Trimming removed 3 bases from V and 4 bases from J, with 8 bases in between. CDR1 and CDR2 (germline): MDHEN, SYDVKM. The CDR3 covers 13 residues. The CDR3, as DNA: TGTGCCAGCAGTTTTGATGCACCAGATACGCAGTATTTT. It specifies CASSFDAPDTQYF.

This clonotype was seen a few times. The rearrangement uses TRBV9 and TRBJ1-1; D is uncertain. Trimming stripped 0 bases from V and 4 bases from J, with 13 bases between. The CDR3 runs to 15 residues. In germline, CDR1 is SGDLS, CDR2 YYNGEE. In DNA, the CDR3 is TGTGCCAGCAGCGTAGGGTGGGGATTTGGCACTGAAGCTTTCTTT. Amino acids: CASSVGWGFGTEAFF. The full variable domain, with the rest looked up from reference TRBV9 and TRBJ1-1, is DSGVTQTPKHLITATGQRVTLRCSPRSGDLSVYWYQQSLDQGLQFLIQYYNGEERAKGNILERFSAQQFPDLHSELNLSSLELGDSALYFCASSVGWGFGTEAFFGQGTRLTVV.

This clonotype was detected many times. The chain recombines TRBV20-1 with TRBJ2-7; D might be TRBD2 (6 bases). Trimming removed 1 base at V and 2 bases at J, with 9 bases between. CDR3 length equals 13 residues. Germline V CDR1 and CDR2: DFQATT, SNEGSKA (reference sequence). The CDR3 spells CSARAGGTYEQYF. DNA of the CDR3: TGCAGTGCTAGAGCCGGAGGGACCTACGAGCAGTACTTC.

The J gene is TRBJ2-4, the V gene TRBV3-1; D remains unclear. Germline assignment: CDR1 LGHDT and CDR2 YNNKEL (reference sequence). V shed 0 bases and J shed 8 bases, with 5 bases lying between them. This CDR3 spans 12 amino acids. CDR3: CASSQDIDIQYF. The CDR3 DNA follows: TGTGCCAGCAGCCAAGATATCGACATTCAGTACTTC.

This clonotype was counted ten times or more. This chain connects TRBV12-3 or TRBV12-4 to TRBJ2-1, with TRBD2 matching 10 bases. Trimming at V came to 3 bases and at J to 5 bases, leaving 7 bases not matched to a gene. The CDR3 spans 16 residues. CDR3 amino acids: CASSLASGGGHNEQFF. CDR3 coding DNA: TGTGCCAGCAGTTTGGCCAGCGGGGGGGGCCACAATGAGCAGTTCTTC.

This clonotype was recorded at least ten times. The chain employs TRBV6-5 and TRBJ2-7; 8 bases are a match to TRBD1. The V gene's germline CDR1 is MNHEY and CDR2 SVGAGI. The CDR3 covers 15 residues. The V and J ends lost 0 bases and 3 bases, in that order; junction bases with no gene match: 4. Here the CDR3 reads CASSYSGTGLYEQYF. CDR3 DNA sequence: TGTGCCAGCAGTTACTCGGGGACAGGCCTCTACGAGCAGTACTTC.

There are many counts of this clonotype. V gene TRBV7-2 combines with J gene TRBJ2-5, with 7 nucleotides matching TRBD2. The CDR3 extends over 14 amino acids. V lost 4 bases to trimming and J lost 4 bases; unmatched junction nucleotides: 6. Per germline, CDR1 SGHTA and CDR2 FQGNSA. The CDR3 nucleotides read TGTGCCAGCAGCTCGCGGGAGTCGGGAGAGACCCAGTACTTC. Residues: CASSSRESGETQYF.

This clonotype has just a few counts. The rearrangement links TRBV10-3 to TRBJ2-3; D call uncertain. Looked up from germline, CDR1 is ENHRY and CDR2 is SYGVKD. V was clipped by 6 bases and J by 3 bases, with 19 bases between them. This CDR3 region has 16 residues. CDR3 DNA: TGTGCCATCAGGAAGACCGGTGGGTTGATGACAGATACGCAGTATTTT. Translated: CAIRKTGGLMTDTQYF.